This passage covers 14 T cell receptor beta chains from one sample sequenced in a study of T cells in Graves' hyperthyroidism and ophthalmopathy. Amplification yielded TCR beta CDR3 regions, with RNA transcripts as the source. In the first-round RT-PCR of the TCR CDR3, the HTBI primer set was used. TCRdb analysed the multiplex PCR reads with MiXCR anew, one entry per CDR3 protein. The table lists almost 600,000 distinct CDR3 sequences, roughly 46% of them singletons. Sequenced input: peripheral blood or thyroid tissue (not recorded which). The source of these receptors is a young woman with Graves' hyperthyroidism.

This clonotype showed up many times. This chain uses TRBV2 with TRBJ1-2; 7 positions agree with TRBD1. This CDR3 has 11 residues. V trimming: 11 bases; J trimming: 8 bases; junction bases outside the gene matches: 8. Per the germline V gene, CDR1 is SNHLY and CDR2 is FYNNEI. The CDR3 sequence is CAGEGARGYTF. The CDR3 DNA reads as TGTGCCGGAGAGGGGGCGCGAGGCTACACCTTC.

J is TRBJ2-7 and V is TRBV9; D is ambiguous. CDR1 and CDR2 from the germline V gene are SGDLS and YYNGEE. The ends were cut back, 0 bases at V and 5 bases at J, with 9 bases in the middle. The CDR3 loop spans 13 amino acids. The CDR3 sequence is CASSVEGLDEQYF. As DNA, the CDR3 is TGTGCCAGCAGCGTAGAGGGCCTTGACGAGCAGTACTTC. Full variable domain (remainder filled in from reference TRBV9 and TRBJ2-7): DSGVTQTPKHLITATGQRVTLRCSPRSGDLSVYWYQQSLDQGLQFLIQYYNGEERAKGNILERFSAQQFPDLHSELNLSSLELGDSALYFCASSVEGLDEQYFGPGTRLTVT.

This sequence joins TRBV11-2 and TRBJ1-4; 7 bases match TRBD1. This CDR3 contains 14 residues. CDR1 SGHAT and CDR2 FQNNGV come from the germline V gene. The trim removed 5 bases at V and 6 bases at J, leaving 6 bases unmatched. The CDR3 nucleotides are TGTGCCAGCAGCATTTCCGGGACAGATGAAAAACTGTTTTTT. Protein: CASSISGTDEKLFF.

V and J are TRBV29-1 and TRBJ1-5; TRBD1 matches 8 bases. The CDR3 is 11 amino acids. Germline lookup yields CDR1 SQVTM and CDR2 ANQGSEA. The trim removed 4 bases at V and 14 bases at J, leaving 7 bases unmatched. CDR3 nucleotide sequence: TGCAGCGTTGCAGGGGGCTACAATGAGCATTTT. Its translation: CSVAGGYNEHF.

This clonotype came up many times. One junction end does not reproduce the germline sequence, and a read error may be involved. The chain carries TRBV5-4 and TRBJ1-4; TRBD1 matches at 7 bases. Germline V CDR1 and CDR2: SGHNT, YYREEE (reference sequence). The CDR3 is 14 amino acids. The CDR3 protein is CASRLDRTEGKLFF. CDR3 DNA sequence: TGTGCCAGCAGGTTGGACAGGACGGAGGGAAAACTGTTTTTT.

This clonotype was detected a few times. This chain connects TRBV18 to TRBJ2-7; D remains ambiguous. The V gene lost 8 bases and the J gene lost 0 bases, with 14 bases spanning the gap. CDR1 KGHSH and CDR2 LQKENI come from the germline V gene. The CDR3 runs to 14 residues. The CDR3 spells CASAKNAISYEQYF. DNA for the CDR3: TGTGCCAGCGCGAAAAACGCCATCTCCTACGAGCAGTACTTC.

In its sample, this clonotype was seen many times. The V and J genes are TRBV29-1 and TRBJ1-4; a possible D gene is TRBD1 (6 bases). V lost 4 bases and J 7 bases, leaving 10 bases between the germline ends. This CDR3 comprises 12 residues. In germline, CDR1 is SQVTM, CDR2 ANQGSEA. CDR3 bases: TGCAGCGTTGTGGGGGACACTGAAAAACTGTTTTTT. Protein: CSVVGDTEKLFF.

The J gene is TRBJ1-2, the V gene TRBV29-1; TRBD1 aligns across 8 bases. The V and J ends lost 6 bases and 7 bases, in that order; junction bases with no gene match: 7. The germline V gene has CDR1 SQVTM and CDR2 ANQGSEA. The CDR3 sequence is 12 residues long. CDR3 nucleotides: TGCAGCGTGAAAGCAGGGGGCCCTGGCTACACCTTC. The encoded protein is CSVKAGGPGYTF.

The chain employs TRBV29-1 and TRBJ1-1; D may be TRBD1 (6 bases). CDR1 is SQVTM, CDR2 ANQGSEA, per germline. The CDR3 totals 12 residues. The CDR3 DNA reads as TGCAGTTACTCCGGACAGTACGCTGAAGCTTTCTTT. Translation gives CSYSGQYAEAFF.

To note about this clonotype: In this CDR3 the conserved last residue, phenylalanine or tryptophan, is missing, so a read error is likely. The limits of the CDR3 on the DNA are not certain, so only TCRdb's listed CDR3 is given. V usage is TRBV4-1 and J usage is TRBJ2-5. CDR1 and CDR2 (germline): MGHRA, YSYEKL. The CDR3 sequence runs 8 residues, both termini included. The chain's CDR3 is CASSQGNS.

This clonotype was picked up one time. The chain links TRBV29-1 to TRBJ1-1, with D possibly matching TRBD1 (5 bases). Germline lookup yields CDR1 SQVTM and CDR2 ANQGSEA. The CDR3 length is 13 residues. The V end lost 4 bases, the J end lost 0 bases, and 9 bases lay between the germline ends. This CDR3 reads CSVAGHMNTEAFF. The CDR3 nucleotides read TGCAGCGTTGCTGGACACATGAACACTGAAGCTTTCTTT.

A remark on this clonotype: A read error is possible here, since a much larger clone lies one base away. The CDR3 bases are TGTGCCAGCAGTTACTCTTCCGACAGCCCGATGAACACTGGAGCTTTCTTT. It yields the protein CASSYSSDSPMNTGAFF. The chain couples TRBV6-6 to TRBJ1-1, with a tentative D call TRBD1 (5 bases). CDR3 length: 17 residues. Germline V gene lookup returns CDR1 MNHNY and CDR2 SVGAGI (reference sequence).

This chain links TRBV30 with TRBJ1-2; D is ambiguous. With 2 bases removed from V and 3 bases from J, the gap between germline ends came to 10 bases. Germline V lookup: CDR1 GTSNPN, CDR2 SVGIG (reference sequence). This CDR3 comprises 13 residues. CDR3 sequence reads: CAWSPAVDYGYTF. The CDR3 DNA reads TGTGCCTGGAGTCCGGCGGTAGACTATGGCTACACCTTC.

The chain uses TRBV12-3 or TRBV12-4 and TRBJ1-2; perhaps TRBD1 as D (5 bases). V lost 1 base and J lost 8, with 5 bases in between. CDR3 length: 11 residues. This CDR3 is CASSLGTGYTF. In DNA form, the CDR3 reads TGTGCCAGCAGTTTAGGGACAGGCTACACCTTC.